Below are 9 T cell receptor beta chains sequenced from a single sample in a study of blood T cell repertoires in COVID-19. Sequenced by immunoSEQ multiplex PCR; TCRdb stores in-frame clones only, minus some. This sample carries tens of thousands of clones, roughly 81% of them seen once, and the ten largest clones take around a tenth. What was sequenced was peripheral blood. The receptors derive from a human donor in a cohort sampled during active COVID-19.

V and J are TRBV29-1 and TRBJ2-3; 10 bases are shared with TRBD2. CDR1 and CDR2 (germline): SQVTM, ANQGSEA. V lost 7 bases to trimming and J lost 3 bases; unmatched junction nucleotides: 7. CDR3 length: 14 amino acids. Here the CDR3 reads CSAAFSGRTDTQYF. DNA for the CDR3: TGCAGCGCCGCCTTTAGCGGGAGGACAGATACGCAGTATTTT.

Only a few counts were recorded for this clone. CDR3 DNA sequence: TGTGCCAGGAGGGACAGGGCGGGCCAGCCCCAGCATTTT. Residues: CARRDRAGQPQHF. The rearrangement joins TRBV21-1 to TRBJ1-5; TRBD1, as called in the table, went unchecked against the DNA. TRBV21-1 is termed a pseudogene. The CDR3 has 13 residues.

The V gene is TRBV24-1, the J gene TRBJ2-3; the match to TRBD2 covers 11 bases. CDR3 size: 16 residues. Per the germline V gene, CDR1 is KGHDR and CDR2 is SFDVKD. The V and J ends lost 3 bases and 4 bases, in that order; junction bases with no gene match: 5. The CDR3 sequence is CATSDESSGRADTQYF. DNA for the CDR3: TGTGCCACCAGTGATGAGAGTAGCGGGAGGGCAGATACGCAGTATTTT.

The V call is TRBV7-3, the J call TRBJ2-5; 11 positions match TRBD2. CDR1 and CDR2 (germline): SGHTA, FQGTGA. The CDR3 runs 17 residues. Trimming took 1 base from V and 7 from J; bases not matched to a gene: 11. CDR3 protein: CASSLMGSSGRDGTQYF. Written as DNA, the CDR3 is TGTGCCAGCAGCTTAATGGGTAGTAGCGGGAGGGATGGGACCCAGTACTTC.

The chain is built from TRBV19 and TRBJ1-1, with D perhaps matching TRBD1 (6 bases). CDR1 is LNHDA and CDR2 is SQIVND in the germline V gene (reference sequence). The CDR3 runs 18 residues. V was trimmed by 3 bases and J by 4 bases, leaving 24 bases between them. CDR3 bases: TGTGCCAGTAGTATTTTTTTAGGGATACAGGGTTTGCTCACTGAAGCTTTCTTT. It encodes CASSIFLGIQGLLTEAFF. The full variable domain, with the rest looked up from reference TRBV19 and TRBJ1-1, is DGGITQSPKYLFRKEGQNVTLSCEQNLNHDAMYWYRQDPGQGLRLIYYSQIVNDFQKGDIAEGYSVSREKKESFPLTVTSAQKNPTAFYLCASSIFLGIQGLLTEAFFGQGTRLTVV.

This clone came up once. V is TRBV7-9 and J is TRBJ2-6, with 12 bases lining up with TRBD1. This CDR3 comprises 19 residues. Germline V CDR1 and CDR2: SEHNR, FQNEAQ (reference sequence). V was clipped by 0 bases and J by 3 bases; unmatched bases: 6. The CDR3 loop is CASSLAGQGAPHGANVLTF. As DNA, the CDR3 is TGTGCCAGCAGCTTAGCGGGACAGGGGGCGCCGCATGGGGCCAACGTCCTGACTTTC.

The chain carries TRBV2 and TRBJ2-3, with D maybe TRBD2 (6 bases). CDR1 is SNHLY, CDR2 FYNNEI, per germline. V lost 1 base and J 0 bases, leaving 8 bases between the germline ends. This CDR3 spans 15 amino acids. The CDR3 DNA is TGTGCCAGCAGTGAAGGGAGGGCTAGCACAGATACGCAGTATTTT. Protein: CASSEGRASTDTQYF.

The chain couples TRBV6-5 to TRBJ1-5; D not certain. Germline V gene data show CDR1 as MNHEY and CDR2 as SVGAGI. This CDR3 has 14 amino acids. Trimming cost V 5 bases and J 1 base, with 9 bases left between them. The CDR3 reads CASSRLRSNQPQHF. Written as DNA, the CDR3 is TGTGCCAGCAGTAGACTCCGGAGCAATCAGCCCCAGCATTTT.

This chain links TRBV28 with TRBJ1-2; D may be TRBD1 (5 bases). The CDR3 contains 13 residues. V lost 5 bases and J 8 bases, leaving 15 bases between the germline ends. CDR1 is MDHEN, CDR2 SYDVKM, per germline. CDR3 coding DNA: TGTGCCAGCAGTCGGGGGGGGGTTGGAGGCTACACCTTC. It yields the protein CASSRGGVGGYTF.